This T cell receptor beta chain derives from a study of CD8+CD57+ T cells in acquired aplastic anemia. Sequenced patients had shown CD8+CD57+ cell expansion by flow cytometry. The patients, all of them, had severe acquired aplastic anemia. Sampling of blood occurred while the patients had still received no therapy. Genomic DNA, serving as template, underwent TCR beta VDJ and CDR3 profiling. TCRdb itself ran the reads through MiXCR, one entry per CDR3 protein. Altogether 400,000 to 600,000 distinct CDR3 sequences are present, approximately 32% being singletons, with the ten largest covering 0.82%. In germline, CDR1 is KGHSH, CDR2 LQKENI. CDR3 size: 17 residues. V lost 0 bases to trimming and J lost 0 bases, with 14 bases between them.

The source is a human donor with aplastic anemia. What was sequenced was sorted CD4+, CD8+, or CD8+CD57+ T cells (not recorded which) from PBMCs. The genes are TRBV18 and TRBJ2-5; D might be TRBD2 (6 bases). In DNA, the CDR3 is TGTGCCAGCTCACCACCGGTTTGGAGGGAAGACCAAGAGACCCAGTACTTC. This codes for CASSPPVWREDQETQYF.